Shown below are 10 T cell receptor beta chains from a single sample sequenced in a study of blood T cell repertoires in COVID-19. The data were produced by immunoSEQ multiplex PCR, yet TCRdb's version contains in-frame clones alone and is incomplete. The data contain some 170,000 clones, 87% of them singletons. Input material: PBMCs or T cells enriched from blood (not recorded which). The origin of the receptors is a human donor with acute COVID-19. The donor label of this sample is uncertain.

The chain has TRBV18 and TRBJ1-4; a weak D match, TRBD1 (6 bases). Germline CDR1 KGHSH, CDR2 LQKENI. Between the trimmed V and J ends, which lost 6 bases and 0 bases, there was a span of 11 bases. This CDR3 is built from 15 residues. The CDR3 loop reads CASSPDSATNEKLFF. DNA for the CDR3: TGTGCCAGCTCGCCGGACAGCGCAACTAATGAAAAACTGTTTTTT.

This chain connects TRBV5-4 to TRBJ2-2; perhaps TRBD1 as D (6 bases). CDR1 and CDR2 from the germline V gene are SGHNT and YYREEE (reference sequence). This CDR3 is built from 14 residues. Trimming removed 4 bases at V and 6 bases at J, with 13 bases between. The CDR3 sequence is CASSVPGDPGELFF. The DNA for the CDR3 is TGTGCCAGCAGCGTACCAGGGGACCCCGGGGAGCTGTTTTTT.

The V and J genes are TRBV7-8 and TRBJ1-2; TRBD1 might be the D (5 bases). Germline V gives CDR1 SGHVS, CDR2 FQNEAQ. V lost 5 bases to trimming and J lost 5 bases, with 39 bases between them. The CDR3 contains 22 residues. The DNA for the CDR3 is TGTGCCAGCAGCCCAGGGCGATGGCAAGGAGCCCGCAATATGCCCAAGGCATATGGCTACACCTTC. Protein product: CASSPGRWQGARNMPKAYGYTF.

The J gene is TRBJ2-2, the V gene TRBV6-5; a possible D gene is TRBD1 (6 bases). The germline V gene encodes CDR1 MNHEY and CDR2 SVGAGI. V lost 7 bases and J 2 bases, leaving 14 bases between the germline ends. This CDR3 comprises 15 residues. The CDR3 region has the DNA TGTGCCAGCAACTTAGGACAGAGAAACACCGGGGAGCTGTTTTTT. Amino acids: CASNLGQRNTGELFF.

The genes are TRBV4-1 and TRBJ1-6; 7 bases match TRBD1. The CDR3 length is 17 residues. Germline V gene lookup returns CDR1 MGHRA and CDR2 YSYEKL. Trimming at V came to 2 bases and at J to 6 bases, leaving 10 bases not matched to a gene. The DNA for the CDR3 is TGCGCCAGCAGCCAACCAATTAGGCGGGACAGTAATTCACCCCTCCACTTT. Amino acid sequence: CASSQPIRRDSNSPLHF.

V is TRBV24-1 and J is TRBJ2-3; 10 bases map to TRBD1. This CDR3 is 15 amino acids long. Trimming took 5 bases from V and 2 from J; bases not matched to a gene: 3. CDR1 is KGHDR and CDR2 is SFDVKD in the germline V gene. In DNA, the CDR3 is TGTGCCACCAGTGCAGGGACAGGGGTCACAGATACGCAGTATTTT. It yields the protein CATSAGTGVTDTQYF.

This chain links TRBV2 with TRBJ2-5, with 12 bases identical to TRBD2. This CDR3 contains 15 residues. The V gene end was trimmed by 8 bases and the J gene end by 5 bases; junction bases not matched to a gene: 9. CDR1 is SNHLY, CDR2 FYNNEI, per germline. The CDR3: CASLASGGARETQYF. CDR3 bases: TGTGCCAGCCTAGCTAGCGGGGGGGCAAGGGAGACCCAGTACTTC.

The rearrangement uses TRBV7-2 and TRBJ2-3; D remains unclear. V lost 5 bases and J lost 0, with 6 bases in between. Per the germline V gene, CDR1 is SGHTA and CDR2 is FQGNSA. The CDR3 loop spans 13 amino acids. CDR3 loop: CASSTSSTDTQYF. Written as DNA, the CDR3 is TGTGCCAGCAGCACTTCTAGCACAGATACGCAGTATTTT.

A remark on this clone: At one end the junction does not follow the germline gene, possibly because of a read error. The chain joins TRBV9 to TRBJ2-3; 8 positions match TRBD1. Per the germline V gene, CDR1 is SGDLS and CDR2 is YYNGEE. This CDR3 is 15 amino acids long. DNA of the CDR3: TGTGCCAACAGCCCTTCCGGACAGGGTAAAGATACGCAGTATTTT. As protein: CANSPSGQGKDTQYF.

As regards this clone: Different DNA sequences within this sample yield the same CDR3. This chain connects TRBV18 to TRBJ1-1, with 8 bases matching TRBD1. Germline V gene data show CDR1 as KGHSH and CDR2 as LQKENI. CDR3 length equals 14 residues. V shed 6 bases and J 1 base; nucleotides not matched to a gene: 4. The CDR3 here is CASSPDRGNTEAFF. CDR3 nucleotide sequence: TGTGCCAGCTCCCCCGACAGGGGGAACACTGAAGCTTTCTTT.